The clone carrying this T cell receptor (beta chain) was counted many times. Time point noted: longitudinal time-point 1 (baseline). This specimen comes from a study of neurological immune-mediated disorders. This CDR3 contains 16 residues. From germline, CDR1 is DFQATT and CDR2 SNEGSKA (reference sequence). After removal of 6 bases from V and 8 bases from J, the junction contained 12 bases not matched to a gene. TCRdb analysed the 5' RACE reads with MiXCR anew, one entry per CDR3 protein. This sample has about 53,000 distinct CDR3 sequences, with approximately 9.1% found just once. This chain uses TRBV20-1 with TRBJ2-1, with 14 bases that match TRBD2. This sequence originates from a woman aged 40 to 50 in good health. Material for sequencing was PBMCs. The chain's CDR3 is CSAYGLAGGLRDEQFF. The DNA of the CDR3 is TGCAGTGCCTACGGACTAGCGGGGGGCCTCAGGGATGAGCAGTTCTTC.